Below, 16 T cell receptor beta chains from the same sample are listed, as sequenced in a study of blood T cells in healthy people across ages. For the second PCR, which ran for roughly 7 to 11 cycles, a sample-barcoded 5' primer and a J-beta primer mix were used. TCRdb recomputed calls from the 5' RACE reads with MiXCR, one row per CDR3 protein. The table records 710,000 or so distinct CDR3 sequences, about 34% of them present only once. The source material was blood. Receptors were obtained from an elderly woman in good health.

This clonotype occurred a few times. A much larger clone lies one base from this, so it may be a read error. V usage is TRBV7-6 and J usage is TRBJ2-1; D gene ambiguous. The V and J ends lost 1 base and 6 bases respectively, with 10 bases between them. The germline CDR1 and CDR2 sequences are SGHVS and FNYEAQ. The CDR3 is 14 residues long. CDR3 nucleotide sequence: TGTGCCAGCAGCTTAGATCCCGGCAGCAATGAGCAGTTCTTC. Translated: CASSLDPGSNEQFF.

Only a few counts were recorded for this clonotype. This chain uses TRBV25-1 with TRBJ1-2, with 7 bases that match TRBD1. Trimming removed 5 bases from V and 4 bases from J; junction bases left unmatched: 4. The CDR3 length is 13 residues. Germline V CDR1 and CDR2: MGHDK, SYGVNS. The CDR3 sequence is CASSRQGIYGYTF. CDR3 DNA: TGTGCCAGCAGTCGACAGGGAATCTATGGCTACACCTTC.

Many counts were recorded for this clonotype. The V call is TRBV20-1, the J call TRBJ1-1, with no clear D. V gave up 7 bases and J gave up 0 bases, with 6 bases separating them. CDR1 DFQATT and CDR2 SNEGSKA come from the germline V gene (reference sequence). The CDR3 sequence is 11 residues long. CDR3 amino acids: CSVSMNTEAFF. The CDR3 DNA is TGCAGTGTCTCAATGAACACTGAAGCTTTCTTT.

This chain links TRBV11-2 with TRBJ1-4; 8 nucleotides align to TRBD1. The germline gives CDR1 SGHAT, CDR2 FQNNGV. V lost 2 bases to trimming and J lost 2 bases; unmatched junction nucleotides: 10. CDR3 size: 18 residues. CDR3 sequence (DNA): TGTGCCAGCAGCTTATTCGGCAGGGGGCGAATGACTAATGAAAAACTGTTTTTT. Amino acids: CASSLFGRGRMTNEKLFF.

The chain employs TRBV12-3 or TRBV12-4 and TRBJ1-2; D is ambiguous. The CDR3 has 14 amino acids. V was cut by 5 bases and J by 0 bases, with 10 bases left in between. The CDR3: CASSPWAANYGYTF. The CDR3 bases are TGTGCCAGCAGTCCCTGGGCGGCTAACTATGGCTACACCTTC.

The sample holds a few counts of this clonotype. The rearrangement joins TRBV12-3 or TRBV12-4 to TRBJ1-2; D gene ambiguous. The CDR3 has 12 amino acids. V was pared by 7 bases and J by 3 bases, with 9 bases between. CDR3 loop: CASTLGHYGYTF. CDR3 coding DNA: TGTGCCAGCACCCTCGGCCACTATGGCTACACCTTC.

Ten or more counts support this clonotype. The chain joins TRBV25-1 to TRBJ2-7, with a tentative D call TRBD2 (5 bases). CDR3 size: 14 residues. With 6 bases removed from V and 2 bases from J, the gap between germline ends came to 14 bases. The V gene's germline CDR1 is MGHDK and CDR2 SYGVNS. The CDR3 DNA follows: TGTGCCAGCAGGCCCCGTGAGGGTACCTACGAGCAGTACTTC. Its translation: CASRPREGTYEQYF.

The sample holds many counts of this clonotype. The chain combines TRBV30 with TRBJ2-3; a weak D match, TRBD1 (6 bases). This CDR3 has 13 amino acids. CDR1 is GTSNPN, CDR2 SVGIG, per germline (reference sequence). Between the trimmed V and J ends, which lost 0 bases and 4 bases, there was a span of 8 bases. CDR3 in amino acids: CAWSVAGADTQYF. CDR3 DNA: TGTGCCTGGAGTGTCGCAGGGGCAGATACGCAGTATTTT.

Points on this clonotype: A much larger clone sits a single nucleotide away, making a read error possible. This chain links TRBV7-2 with TRBJ2-5; D not resolved. V was cut by 6 bases and J by 11 bases, with 19 bases left in between. Germline loops: CDR1 SGHTA, CDR2 FQGNSA. The CDR3 sequence is 13 residues long. The CDR3 spells CASSLISYNEQYF. The DNA for the CDR3 is TGTGCCAGCAGTCTCATTTCCTACAATGAGCAGTACTTC.

There are many counts of this clonotype. This chain links TRBV18 with TRBJ2-3, with 9 bases that match TRBD1. In germline, CDR1 is KGHSH, CDR2 LQKENI. The ends lost 4 bases at V and 3 bases at J; junction bases unmatched: 26. The CDR3 has 22 residues. The DNA for the CDR3 is TGTGCCAGCTCACGCACACCGGGACAGGGTTATTCTCCGAAAGAGGTGACAGATACGCAGTATTTT. Its translation: CASSRTPGQGYSPKEVTDTQYF.

The chain has TRBV24-1 and TRBJ2-1; no definite D call. Germline assignment: CDR1 KGHDR and CDR2 SFDVKD. The CDR3 length is 16 residues. V was shortened by 3 bases and J by 6 bases, with 17 bases between the two germline ends. The CDR3 reads CATSDRKPNPSNEQFF. The CDR3 bases are TGTGCCACCAGTGATAGGAAGCCAAACCCCTCCAATGAGCAGTTCTTC.

This clonotype was recorded many times. The V call is TRBV4-1, the J call TRBJ1-2; 7 bases are shared with TRBD1. This CDR3 has 15 residues. The germline V gene encodes CDR1 MGHRA and CDR2 YSYEKL. V lost 0 bases, J lost 13 bases, and 14 bases stayed unmatched. CDR3 protein: CASSQESDRDLWCTF. DNA for the CDR3: TGCGCCAGCAGCCAAGAGTCCGACAGGGATTTGTGGTGCACCTTC.

As for this clonotype: An end of the junction does not agree with germline; a read error may underlie this. This chain joins TRBV5-1 and TRBJ2-3; a possible D gene is TRBD1 (7 bases). Per the germline V gene, CDR1 is SGHRS and CDR2 is YFSETQ. This CDR3 is 14 amino acids long. The CDR3, as DNA: TGCGCCCGCAGCTTGACAGGGCGGGAAGATACGCAGTATTTT. Its translation: CARSLTGREDTQYF.

The chain joins TRBV6-2 or TRBV6-3 to TRBJ1-5, with TRBD1 matching 7 bases. The germline V gene encodes CDR1 MNHEY and CDR2 SVGEGT. The CDR3 has 18 amino acids. The J segment lost 3 bases and the V segment lost 4 bases, leaving 15 bases of the junction unmatched. Here the CDR3 reads CASSCNPYRDSFNQPQHF. For the CDR3, the DNA is TGTGCCAGCAGTTGCAATCCCTACCGGGACAGTTTCAATCAGCCCCAGCATTTT.

This clonotype came up many times. The V and J genes are TRBV5-1 and TRBJ2-7; unclear D gene. The CDR3 loop spans 13 amino acids. Germline-derived CDR1 and CDR2 are SGHRS and YFSETQ. V dropped 0 bases and J dropped 7 bases, with 11 bases sitting between them. CDR3: CASSLGTVGEQYF. Here the CDR3 DNA reads TGCGCCAGCAGCTTGGGTACGGTGGGAGAGCAGTACTTC.

Ten or more counts support this clonotype. This chain links TRBV20-1 with TRBJ1-6; tentative D call: TRBD1 (6 bases). Between the trimmed V and J ends, which lost 6 bases and 6 bases, there was a span of 18 bases. Per the germline V gene, CDR1 is DFQATT and CDR2 is SNEGSKA (reference sequence). This CDR3 is 15 amino acids long. CDR3 loop: CSADRRDTGNSPLHF. The CDR3 coding sequence is TGCAGTGCAGATAGGCGGGACACGGGTAATTCACCCCTCCACTTT.